The next 24 T cell receptor beta chains were all read from a single sample in a study of blood T cell repertoires in COVID-19 (dated by TCRdb to between 2020 and 2021). Receptors were amplified or captured by the immunoSEQ multiplex PCR assay. The source is immuneACCESS, and TCRdb retained only in-frame sequences with V and J called. Part of the clones is not carried over; for the studies checked, unresolved V genes explain less than half of this, and the remainder is unexplained. The sample table lists around 140,000 clones, about 89% of them with a count of one. The ten top clones hold 15% to 20% of the sample. The material sequenced was peripheral blood. The receptors were sampled from a man in his fifties with active or convalescent COVID-19.

The rearrangement joins TRBV29-1 to TRBJ2-3, with 7 bases fitting TRBD2. Germline lookup yields CDR1 SQVTM and CDR2 ANQGSEA. The CDR3 consists of 13 residues. The V gene end was trimmed by 2 bases and the J gene end by 8 bases; junction bases not matched to a gene: 7. CDR3 DNA: TGCAGCGTTGAATCGGGGGGTCGGGGTACGCAGTATTTT. This sequence encodes CSVESGGRGTQYF.

The chain is built from TRBV4-2 and TRBJ1-2; no firm D call. This CDR3 has 18 residues. V was clipped by 4 bases and J by 4 bases, with 25 bases between them. Germline CDR1 is LGHNA and CDR2 is YNFKEQ. The CDR3 loop is CASSPSFVTERPTYGYTF. In DNA, the CDR3 is TGTGCCAGCAGCCCCTCGTTTGTAACCGAGCGCCCTACCTATGGCTACACCTTC.

The rearrangement uses TRBV21-1 and TRBJ1-5; no check of the table's D call, TRBD1, against the DNA was made. TRBV21-1 is recorded as a pseudogene. The CDR3 contains 17 residues. The CDR3 here is CASSKDKAADTNQPQHF. CDR3 DNA sequence: TGTGCCAGCAGCAAAGACAAGGCCGCGGACACTAATCAGCCCCAGCATTTT.

The CDR3 bases are TGCGCCAGCAGCCAAGAGAGGTGGCAGCCCCAGCATTTT. Translating gives CASSQERWQPQHF. V and J are TRBV4-1 and TRBJ1-5; no clear D. Germline CDR1 is MGHRA and CDR2 is YSYEKL. The V gene lost 0 bases and the J gene lost 7 bases, with 7 bases spanning the gap. The CDR3 is made up of 13 amino acids.

The CDR3 protein is CASSLAAVLYNEQFF. As DNA, the CDR3 is TGTGCCAGCAGCTTAGCTGCGGTACTTTACAATGAGCAGTTCTTC. The V gene is TRBV13, the J gene TRBJ2-1; no reliable D call. This CDR3 contains 15 residues. CDR1 and CDR2 (germline): PRHDT, FYEKMQ (reference sequence). The V end lost 1 base, the J end lost 4 bases, and 11 bases lay between the germline ends.

This chain joins TRBV19 and TRBJ1-5; TRBD1 aligns across 9 bases. The CDR3 is 16 residues long. J was trimmed by 7 bases and V by 4 bases; bases with no gene match: 11. The germline CDR1 and CDR2 sequences are LNHDA and SQIVND (reference sequence). The CDR3 DNA follows: TGTGCCAGTAGTACGAAGGGACAGGGTGTTGGGCAGCCCCAGCATTTT. Translating it yields CASSTKGQGVGQPQHF.

The CDR3 nucleotides are TGTGCCAGCAGTTTAAACGGGTATGGCTACACCTTC. Translated: CASSLNGYGYTF. V is TRBV28 and J is TRBJ1-2; D remains unclear. The CDR3 consists of 12 residues. Germline V gene data show CDR1 as MDHEN and CDR2 as SYDVKM. Trimming left V 2 bases short and J 5 bases short, with 6 bases between.

This chain joins TRBV27 and TRBJ1-3; the D gene is possibly TRBD1 (5 bases). Germline CDR1 and CDR2: MNHEY and SMNVEV (reference sequence). Trimming stripped 6 bases from V and 4 bases from J, with 10 bases between. The CDR3 is 13 residues long. The DNA of the CDR3 is TGTGCCAGCAGCGTAAACAGGGGAAACACCATATATTTT. It translates to CASSVNRGNTIYF.

The chain carries TRBV4-2 and TRBJ2-5, with TRBD2 matching 14 bases. The germline CDR1 and CDR2 sequences are LGHNA and YNFKEQ. The CDR3 length is 19 residues. V gave up 1 base and J gave up 5 bases; unmatched junction bases: 12. CDR3 in DNA: TGTGCCAGCAGCCAAGGTCGGGTGGGGACTAGCGGGAGTATCGAGACCCAGTACTTC. It is translated as CASSQGRVGTSGSIETQYF.

The rearrangement links TRBV19 to TRBJ2-6; TRBD1 agrees at 12 bases. The CDR3 is made up of 17 amino acids. V shed 8 bases and J 0 bases; nucleotides not matched to a gene: 5. The germline V gene encodes CDR1 LNHDA and CDR2 SQIVND (reference sequence). This CDR3 reads CASRRDRGPSGANVLTF. The CDR3 coding sequence is TGTGCCAGTCGACGGGACAGGGGGCCCTCTGGGGCCAACGTCCTGACTTTC.

The chain uses TRBV7-9 and TRBJ2-1; 11 bases are shared with TRBD2. J lost 9 bases, V lost 0 bases, and 7 bases had no gene match. CDR3 length equals 16 residues. Germline CDR1 and CDR2: SEHNR and FQNEAQ (reference sequence). The CDR3 loop is CASSLASGRASSEQFF. The CDR3 nucleotides are TGTGCCAGCAGCTTAGCTAGCGGGAGGGCCTCTAGTGAGCAGTTCTTC.

The rearrangement uses TRBV2 and TRBJ2-3; the match to TRBD2 covers 15 bases. V trimming: 5 bases; J trimming: 10 bases; junction bases outside the gene matches: 7. The CDR3 spans 15 residues. Germline V gives CDR1 SNHLY, CDR2 FYNNEI. The CDR3 here is CASSTTGTSGGSQYF. CDR3 coding DNA: TGTGCCAGCAGTACTACCGGGACTAGCGGGGGGTCGCAGTATTTT. Supplemented by reference TRBV2 and TRBJ2-3, the full variable domain reads EPEVTQTPSHQVTQMGQEVILRCVPISNHLYFYWYRQILGQKVEFLVSFYNNEISEKSEIFDDQFSVERPDGSNFTLKIRSTKLEDSAMYFCASSTTGTSGGSQYFGPGTRLTVL.

This chain uses TRBV28 with TRBJ2-7; tentative D call: TRBD1 (6 bases). V dropped 10 bases and J dropped 1 base, with 11 bases sitting between them. Germline V gene sequence: CDR1 MDHEN, CDR2 SYDVKM. This CDR3 contains 12 residues. The DNA of the CDR3 is TGTGCCACCCAGGGGCGATCCTACGAGCAGTACTTC. This encodes CATQGRSYEQYF.

The chain has TRBV30 and TRBJ2-5, with 12 positions matching TRBD2. V gave up 0 bases and J gave up 9 bases; unmatched junction bases: 11. Germline V gives CDR1 GTSNPN, CDR2 SVGIG (reference sequence). The CDR3 covers 16 residues. CDR3: CAWSVRLGASGGAQYF. DNA for the CDR3: TGTGCCTGGAGTGTTCGCCTGGGGGCTAGCGGGGGGGCCCAGTACTTC. Full variable domain (missing parts from reference TRBV30 and TRBJ2-5): SQTIHQWPATLVQPVGSPLSLECTVEGTSNPNLYWYRQAAGRGLQLLFYSVGIGQISSEVPQNLSASRPQDRQFILSSKKLLLSDSGFYLCAWSVRLGASGGAQYFGPGTRLLVL.

V gene TRBV28 combines with J gene TRBJ1-2; D may be TRBD1 (6 bases). CDR1 and CDR2 from the germline V gene are MDHEN and SYDVKM. This CDR3 is 14 amino acids long. Between the trimmed V and J ends, which lost 2 bases and 5 bases, there was a span of 12 bases. The CDR3 loop is CASSLVTGQYGYTF. The CDR3 nucleotides are TGTGCCAGCAGTTTAGTGACAGGACAATATGGCTACACCTTC.

This chain joins TRBV12-3 or TRBV12-4 and TRBJ1-2, with D perhaps matching TRBD1 (6 bases). The CDR3 consists of 13 residues. Trimming stripped 5 bases from V and 2 bases from J, with 9 bases between. CDR3 in amino acids: CASSNRVNYGYTF. The CDR3 nucleotides are TGTGCCAGCAGTAACAGGGTCAACTATGGCTACACCTTC.

The J gene is TRBJ2-3, the V gene TRBV15; 8 bases map to TRBD2. The germline CDR1 and CDR2 sequences are LNHNV and YYDKDF (reference sequence). Unmatched junction bases numbered 5, after V lost 3 bases and J lost 0 bases. The CDR3 extends over 16 amino acids. CDR3 residues: CATSSPGGASTDTQYF. The CDR3 DNA follows: TGTGCCACCAGCAGCCCCGGGGGGGCTAGCACAGATACGCAGTATTTT.

This clone was seen just once. Here the CDR3 DNA reads TGTGCCAGCAGCTTCGAGGGGACACCGCGGAACATTCAGTACTTC. Amino acids: CASSFEGTPRNIQYF. The chain couples TRBV7-9 to TRBJ2-4; weak D call: TRBD1 (6 bases). The ends were cut back, 3 bases at V and 7 bases at J, with 16 bases in the middle. The CDR3 is made up of 15 amino acids. The germline CDR1 and CDR2 sequences are SEHNR and FQNEAQ (reference sequence).

The chain uses TRBV28 and TRBJ1-2; D is uncertain. The germline gives CDR1 MDHEN, CDR2 SYDVKM. V lost 4 bases to trimming and J lost 6 bases, with 15 bases between them. This CDR3 is 14 amino acids long. For the CDR3, the DNA is TGTGCCAGCAGTTCGGGCCCGGAGGGTCATGGCTACACCTTC. It codes for CASSSGPEGHGYTF.

V usage is TRBV6-4 and J usage is TRBJ1-1; 9 bases are shared with TRBD1. The CDR3 has 14 residues. Germline V CDR1 and CDR2: MRHNA, SNTAGT. V dropped 5 bases and J dropped 1; count of bases not matched to a gene: 2. In DNA form, the CDR3 reads TGTGCCAGCAGTCCGGGACAGGGGAACACTGAAGCTTTCTTT. Residues: CASSPGQGNTEAFF.

The chain links TRBV6-5 to TRBJ2-1; D is perhaps TRBD2 (6 bases). Trimming cost V 7 bases and J 7 bases, with 20 bases left between them. The CDR3 sequence is 15 residues long. Germline CDR1 is MNHEY and CDR2 is SVGAGI. The CDR3: CASTIRVGTHNEQFF. For the CDR3, the DNA is TGTGCCAGCACCATCAGGGTAGGGACTCATAATGAGCAGTTCTTC.

V is TRBV7-9 and J is TRBJ2-7, with 9 bases that match TRBD1. The junction had 9 bases not matched to a gene; V was cut back by 5 bases and J by 7 bases. The CDR3 has 14 amino acids. CDR1 and CDR2 (germline): SEHNR, FQNEAQ (reference sequence). The CDR3 loop is CASSTGTGPLEQYF. The CDR3 DNA sequence: TGTGCCAGCAGCACCGGGACAGGGCCCCTAGAGCAGTACTTC.

J is TRBJ2-7 and V is TRBV5-1, with D perhaps TRBD1 (5 bases). V lost 4 bases and J lost 2, with 7 bases in between. CDR3 length: 12 residues. Germline V CDR1 and CDR2: SGHRS, YFSETQ. This CDR3 reads CASSQGAYEQYF. The CDR3 DNA reads as TGCGCCAGCAGCCAGGGTGCCTACGAGCAGTACTTC.

Here the CDR3 reads CASSQPTSRGSTYEQYF. The CDR3 nucleotides read TGCGCCAGCAGTCAGCCAACGTCCAGGGGTTCGACCTACGAGCAGTACTTC. The rearrangement uses TRBV23-1 and TRBJ2-7, with D perhaps TRBD1 (6 bases). TRBV23-1 is noted as an ORF with a role that remains uncertain. The CDR3 consists of 17 residues. Between the trimmed V and J ends, which lost 3 bases and 2 bases, there was a span of 20 bases.